This section outlines one T cell receptor (beta chain) sequence together with its context. This clone was detected only once. Its antigen is not yet known. The input lacks base qualities; no much larger clone sits a single base away. The sample originates from a study of T cell changes during pregnancy in multiple sclerosis (dated by TCRdb to the late 2010s). As for the study more broadly: Changes in the T cell repertoire over the course of pregnancy were examined in this study in women with multiple sclerosis.

The germline V gene (reference sequence) sets CDR1 to LNHDA and CDR2 to SQIVND. V is cut back by 8 bases and J by 3 bases, with 11 bases in the junction unmatched. Taken from cysteine to phenylalanine, the CDR3 has 16 residues. Only the CDR3 DNA is retained, 48 bases long and in frame from the first base. Preparation of the library involved the immunoSEQ multiplex PCR assay. TCRdb retrieved this table from immuneACCESS and kept in-frame rearrangements only. Not all clones are present; in checked studies, unresolved V genes account for under half, and no reason is known for the remainder. The sample table lists about 40,000 clones, approximately 88% of them with a count of one. Together, the top ten hold approximately 5.1% of the sample.

The sequencing here drew on peripheral blood, taken in the first trimester of pregnancy. This chain joins TRBV19 to TRBJ2-3, with 10 middle bases fitting TRBD1. The clonotype was recovered from a female donor in good health, enrolled as a control in a pregnancy study. DNA sequence: TGTGCCAGTGCAGGTAGGGACAGGGGAAGGACAGATACGCAGTATTTT. Protein translation: CASAGRDRGRTDTQYF.